This T cell receptor beta chain was identified during a study of CD8 T cells in Susac syndrome. The length of the CDR3 is 14 residues. CDR1 SGHNT and CDR2 YENEEA come from the germline V gene. Trimming took 0 bases from V and 2 from J, leaving 7 bases between them. The RNA input was about 0.5 to 1 ug, and it was reverse transcribed with random hexamers. An immunoSEQ multiplex PCR amplified TCR beta CDR3 over 54 Vbeta and 13 Jbeta. TCRdb re-analysed the immunoSEQ multiplex PCR reads in MiXCR, keeping a single row per CDR3 protein. Of 200,000 to 300,000 distinct CDR3 sequences listed, about 95% were seen once; the top ten hold approximately 0.094%.

This receptor was obtained from a human donor with Susac syndrome. The gene calls are TRBV11-3 and TRBJ1-1; the D is unclear. Sequencing was carried out using CD4+ T cells from PBMCs. The DNA of the CDR3 is TGTGCCAGCAGCTTAGACGCCTTTAACACTGAAGCTTTCTTT. It codes for CASSLDAFNTEAFF. The full variable domain, rest sourced from reference TRBV11-3 and TRBJ1-1, is EAGVVQSPRYKIIEKKQPVAFWCNPISGHNTLYWYLQNLGQGPELLIRYENEEAVDDSQLPKDRFSAERLKGVDSTLKIQPAELGDSAVYLCASSLDAFNTEAFFGQGTRLTVV.